This T cell receptor (beta chain) was obtained from a study of blood T cell repertoires in COVID-19 (TCRdb year 2020). Context from the whole study: Samples covering the acute and convalescent phases of COVID-19 were provided by collaborators in the United States, Italy and Spain. The material from the prospective study consisted of cDNA or gDNA derived from T cells, B-cell-depleted T cells, or PBMCs. Subjects who had been exposed to COVID-19, were actively infected with it, or had recovered from it provided the deeply sampled blood TCRbeta repertoires that made up the dataset. The repertoires were released in a freely available public database intended as a resource for research on the immune response to SARS-CoV-2. The samples were drawn from the first 160 participants of the ongoing ImmuneRACE study and from 1,254 subjects provided by 6 global collaborators. A de-identified subject ID, COVID-19 status, age in years and sex were almost always included in the sample metadata. Where HLA class I and class II types were available, the types were taken from metadata supplied by the sample provider, not from assay-based typing. Study-level results and caveats: How much clinical and demographic metadata was included differed by source and by participant, and the metadata was provided uncurated.

About this clone: This receptor's antigen is unknown. No base-level quality is on record; no much larger clone is a single base apart.

Sequences DFQATT (CDR1) and SNEGSKA (CDR2) are obtained from the germline V gene (reference sequence). The CDR3 numbers 11 residues from cysteine through phenylalanine. Only CDR3 DNA remains: 33 bases, in frame from the first base. V is pared back by 3 bases and J by 4 bases, with 7 bases lying between the germline termini. The immunoSEQ Assay, a bias-controlled multiplex PCR, was used to amplify TCRbeta CDR3 regions from genomic DNA. As for how the authors treated the data: Nucleated cell counts per sample were estimated from amplification of reference gene primers within the assay. Sequence reads were collapsed and filtered to measure the absolute abundance of every unique TCRbeta CDR3 rearrangement. For each sample, productive Simpson clonality was calculated as the square root of Simpson's diversity index over productive rearrangements. TCRdb carries this immuneACCESS record with in-frame sequences only. Its versions omit some clonotypes, under half of them owing to an unresolved V gene in the studies checked, with the rest unexplained. V, J and clone size derive from that table, while D and trimming were established from the DNA sequence. The sample table holds 250,000 or so clones, of which 91% were seen once. The ten largest clones represent around 1.3% of the sample.

Participants in the prospective study were enrolled through a virtual design, were aged roughly 18 to 90 years, and lived in about two dozen United States geographic areas. Cohort assignment in the prospective study relied on participant-reported clinical history from a screening survey and a study questionnaire. Mobile phlebotomists in the prospective study collected whole blood, serum and a nasopharyngeal or oropharyngeal swab from every participant. Over a roughly two-month period, participants in the prospective study had the option of providing additional blood draws and questionnaires. Prospective study blood samples were shipped either frozen or at room temperature before DNA extraction.

This clonotype was obtained from a human donor in a cohort exposed to, infected with or recovered from COVID-19 (not recorded which). The donor label of this sample is uncertain. The specimen sequenced was PBMCs or T cells enriched from blood (not recorded which). The V and J genes are TRBV20-1 and TRBJ2-7; no D gene is confidently identified. The CDR3 is CSASFGYEQYF. DNA sequence: TGCAGTGCTAGTTTCGGTTACGAGCAGTACTTC.